This passage covers 30 T cell receptor beta chains from one sample sequenced in a study of T cell responses to AZD1222 COVID-19 vaccine. Sequenced by immunoSEQ multiplex PCR; TCRdb stores in-frame clones only, minus some. Altogether fewer than 110,000 clones are present, about nine tenths being singletons, with the ten largest covering 4% to 6%. This material consisted of peripheral blood, taken on day 0 of AZD1222 vaccination. These receptors all stem from an adult in good health.

J is TRBJ1-4 and V is TRBV5-8, with TRBD1 identical over 7 bases. The V gene's germline CDR1 is SGHTS and CDR2 YDEGEE. The ends lost 4 bases at V and 5 bases at J; junction bases unmatched: 8. CDR3 length equals 15 residues. The CDR3 spells CASSPGTVPNEKLFF. DNA of the CDR3: TGTGCCAGCAGCCCAGGGACAGTCCCAAATGAAAAACTGTTTTTT.

The chain joins TRBV4-1 to TRBJ2-3, with 13 bases lining up with TRBD2. The germline V gene encodes CDR1 MGHRA and CDR2 YSYEKL. CDR3 length: 22 residues. V dropped 2 bases and J dropped 2; count of bases not matched to a gene: 19. The CDR3 sequence is CASSQQRLAGGPEKRNTDTQYF. The CDR3 DNA reads as TGCGCCAGCAGCCAACAACGACTAGCGGGGGGCCCGGAGAAACGAAACACAGATACGCAGTATTTT.

This clone was counted a few times. V is TRBV6-5 and J is TRBJ1-5; a possible D gene is TRBD1 (5 bases). V dropped 0 bases and J dropped 6 bases, with 12 bases sitting between them. From germline, CDR1 is MNHEY and CDR2 SVGAGI. This CDR3 is 15 amino acids long. CDR3 in amino acids: CASSYSAGRGQPQHF. Here the CDR3 DNA reads TGTGCCAGCAGTTACTCGGCAGGGCGAGGTCAGCCCCAGCATTTT.

The chain carries TRBV14 and TRBJ1-4; D is perhaps TRBD1 (6 bases). Germline V gene data show CDR1 as SGHDN and CDR2 as FVKESK. The CDR3 contains 18 residues. V shed 4 bases and J shed 4 bases, with 22 bases lying between them. DNA for the CDR3: TGTGCCAGCAGCCCGTTTCGGGGGCCTCCCCGGAATAATGAAAAACTGTTTTTT. It translates to CASSPFRGPPRNNEKLFF.

This clone occurred a few times. The rearrangement uses TRBV5-1 and TRBJ1-1; a possible D gene is TRBD1 (6 bases). V lost 4 bases and J 1 base, leaving 11 bases between the germline ends. Germline CDR1 is SGHRS and CDR2 is YFSETQ. This CDR3 has 14 residues. The CDR3 here is CASSPRGGNTEAFF. The CDR3 nucleotides are TGCGCCAGCAGCCCGAGAGGGGGGAACACTGAAGCTTTCTTT.

This chain links TRBV7-6 with TRBJ2-1, with TRBD2 matching over 10 bases. V lost 4 bases, J lost 1 base, and 4 bases stayed unmatched. The CDR3 spans 16 residues. The germline CDR1 and CDR2 sequences are SGHVS and FNYEAQ. The CDR3 sequence: CASSSQAGGSYNEQFF. The CDR3 nucleotides are TGTGCCAGCAGCTCCCAAGCGGGGGGGTCCTACAATGAGCAGTTCTTC.

Comment on this clone: A junction boundary mismatches the germline segment, possibly from a read error. This rearrangement joins TRBV7-7 to TRBJ2-7; perhaps TRBD2 as D (6 bases). This CDR3 has 13 amino acids. Germline V gives CDR1 SSHAT, CDR2 FNYEAQ (reference sequence). The CDR3 sequence: CASSLGGDYEQYF. The CDR3 DNA follows: TGTGCTAGCAGCTTGGGCGGGGACTACGAGCAGTACTTC.

The chain joins TRBV5-1 to TRBJ1-4, with D perhaps TRBD1 (5 bases). The CDR3 is made up of 13 amino acids. V was pared by 2 bases and J by 10 bases, with 12 bases between. Germline CDR1 SGHRS, CDR2 YFSETQ. Here the CDR3 reads CASSFTRQGKLFF. Here the CDR3 DNA reads TGCGCCAGCAGCTTTACACGGCAGGGAAAACTGTTTTTT.

The J gene is TRBJ1-6, the V gene TRBV7-9; D call uncertain. V lost 5 bases to trimming and J lost 10 bases, with 12 bases between them. The CDR3 covers 13 residues. CDR1 and CDR2 (germline): SEHNR, FQNEAQ (reference sequence). The CDR3 sequence: CASSPALGSPLHF. In DNA form, the CDR3 reads TGTGCCAGCAGCCCCGCCCTGGGATCACCCCTCCACTTT.

The genes are TRBV10-1 and TRBJ1-3; D possibly corresponds to TRBD1 (6 bases). CDR1 and CDR2 from the germline V gene are WNHNN and SYGVQD (reference sequence). The CDR3 runs 15 residues. V was trimmed by 0 bases and J by 0 bases, leaving 6 bases between them. The CDR3 bases are TGCGCCAGCAGTGAGTCGGACAGCTCTGGAAACACCATATATTTT. It specifies CASSESDSSGNTIYF.

This chain connects TRBV3-1 (or the pseudogene TRBV3-2) to TRBJ1-1; 7 nucleotides line up with TRBD1. Germline lookup yields CDR1 LGHDT and CDR2 YNNKEL (reference sequence). CDR3 length: 14 amino acids. Germline trimming cut 4 bases from V and 4 bases from J; bases unmatched to any gene: 6. CDR3 sequence (DNA): TGTGCCAGCAGCCGGCCAGGGGGAATCACTGAAGCTTTCTTT. Protein sequence: CASSRPGGITEAFF.

The gene calls are TRBV3-1 (or the pseudogene TRBV3-2) and TRBJ1-2, with 9 bases aligning to TRBD1. Germline V gene data show CDR1 as LGHDT and CDR2 as YNNKEL (reference sequence). V was clipped by 2 bases and J by 5 bases; unmatched bases: 6. The CDR3 length is 15 residues. For the CDR3, the DNA is TGTGCCAGCAGCCAACTGTACGGGACAGGGTATGGCTACACCTTC. It specifies CASSQLYGTGYGYTF.

This clone was counted a single time. J is TRBJ1-3 and V is TRBV15; possibly TRBD1 for D (6 bases). V was pared by 0 bases and J by 2 bases, with 11 bases between. Germline V lookup: CDR1 LNHNV, CDR2 YYDKDF (reference sequence). This CDR3 spans 16 amino acids. The CDR3 DNA sequence: TGTGCCACCAGCAGAGATCTCGCAGGGGCTGGAAACACCATATATTTT. This sequence encodes CATSRDLAGAGNTIYF.

This sequence joins TRBV11-2 and TRBJ2-5; D gene uncertain. The germline V gene encodes CDR1 SGHAT and CDR2 FQNNGV. Trimming took 5 bases from V and 1 from J, leaving 2 bases between them. This CDR3 is built from 11 residues. The CDR3 coding sequence is TGTGCCAGCAGCCTCCAAGAGACCCAGTACTTC. Translation gives CASSLQETQYF.

The genes are TRBV7-2 and TRBJ2-1, with D perhaps matching TRBD2 (5 bases). In germline, CDR1 is SGHTA, CDR2 FQGNSA. The V end was cut by 7 bases, the J end by 0 bases, with 10 bases between. The CDR3 extends over 14 amino acids. The DNA for the CDR3 is TGTGCCAGCATTTGGAGGAGCTCCTACAATGAGCAGTTCTTC. Translation: CASIWRSSYNEQFF. Full variable domain (missing parts from reference TRBV7-2 and TRBJ2-1): GAGVSQSPSNKVTEKGKDVELRCDPISGHTALYWYRQSLGQGLEFLIYFQGNSAPDKSGLPSDRFSAERTGGSVSTLTIQRTQQEDSAVYLCASIWRSSYNEQFFGPGTRLTVL.

CDR3 coding DNA: TGCGCCAGCAGCTTTGGGGGACAGTCGGATGAGCAGTACTTC. It codes for CASSFGGQSDEQYF. This chain connects TRBV5-1 to TRBJ2-7; 7 nucleotides line up with TRBD1. This CDR3 region has 14 residues. Per the germline V gene, CDR1 is SGHRS and CDR2 is YFSETQ. Germline trimming cut 2 bases from V and 7 bases from J; bases unmatched to any gene: 9. The full variable domain, completed using reference TRBV5-1 and TRBJ2-7, is KAGVTQTPRYLIKTRGQQVTLSCSPISGHRSVSWYQQTPGQGLQFLFEYFSETQRNKGNFPGRFSGRQFSNSRSEMNVSTLELGDSALYLCASSFGGQSDEQYFGPGTRLTVT.

The genes are TRBV9 and TRBJ2-6; 12 bases are a match to TRBD2. CDR3 size: 17 residues. V gave up 3 bases and J gave up 4 bases; unmatched junction bases: 5. Germline lookup yields CDR1 SGDLS and CDR2 YYNGEE. The CDR3 reads CASSALAGGPGANVLTF. DNA of the CDR3: TGTGCCAGCAGCGCTCTAGCGGGGGGGCCAGGGGCCAACGTCCTGACTTTC.

This chain joins TRBV6-5 and TRBJ1-1; D remains unclear. The CDR3 is made up of 13 amino acids. Germline loops: CDR1 MNHEY, CDR2 SVGAGI. Between the trimmed V and J ends, which lost 8 bases and 11 bases, there was a span of 21 bases. In nucleotides, the CDR3 is TGTGCCAGCCCACCACCATTCGTCTTGGACGCTTTCTTT. Its protein is CASPPPFVLDAFF.

The genes are TRBV7-6 and TRBJ2-2, with D perhaps given as TRBD1 or TRBD2 (6 bases each). V dropped 5 bases and J dropped 4 bases, with 17 bases sitting between them. The CDR3 spans 16 residues. CDR1 is SGHVS and CDR2 is FNYEAQ in the germline V gene. The CDR3 protein is CASSHEGGGGTGELFF. The CDR3 region has the DNA TGTGCCAGCAGCCACGAGGGGGGAGGCGGCACCGGGGAGCTGTTTTTT.

This clone appeared once. The chain couples TRBV19 to TRBJ1-5; D is unresolved. The CDR3 is 17 amino acids. Per the germline V gene, CDR1 is LNHDA and CDR2 is SQIVND (reference sequence). Between the trimmed V and J ends, which lost 6 bases and 6 bases, there was a span of 24 bases. The CDR3 loop is CASSPTGRVGGIQPQHF. The CDR3 nucleotides are TGTGCCAGTAGCCCCACGGGTCGGGTGGGAGGCATTCAGCCCCAGCATTTT. Full variable domain (rest looked up from reference TRBV19 and TRBJ1-5): DGGITQSPKYLFRKEGQNVTLSCEQNLNHDAMYWYRQDPGQGLRLIYYSQIVNDFQKGDIAEGYSVSREKKESFPLTVTSAQKNPTAFYLCASSPTGRVGGIQPQHFGDGTRLSIL.

This rearrangement joins TRBV6-1 to TRBJ1-2, with D unresolved. Germline values: CDR1 MNHNS, CDR2 SASEGT. The CDR3 is 11 residues long. The V end lost 4 bases, the J end lost 7 bases, and 7 bases lay between the germline ends. The CDR3 loop is CASSVMGGYTF. DNA for the CDR3: TGTGCCAGCAGTGTCATGGGTGGCTACACCTTC.

This chain links TRBV3-1 (or the pseudogene TRBV3-2) with TRBJ1-2; D perhaps matches TRBD1 (5 bases). V shed 5 bases and J shed 4 bases, with 14 bases lying between them. Looked up from germline, CDR1 is LGHDT and CDR2 is YNNKEL (reference sequence). This CDR3 is 14 amino acids long. The CDR3 nucleotides read TGTGCCAGCAGCAGCTCCCAGGGAGGCTATGGCTACACCTTC. It encodes CASSSSQGGYGYTF.

V and J are TRBV5-1 and TRBJ1-2, with D hard to call. The CDR3 has 15 amino acids. Germline CDR1 and CDR2: SGHRS and YFSETQ. V was trimmed by 0 bases and J by 7 bases, leaving 16 bases between them. The CDR3 reads CASSLAEPQVGGYTF. CDR3 nucleotides: TGCGCCAGCAGCTTGGCCGAGCCCCAGGTGGGTGGCTACACCTTC.

This clone is a singleton in its sample. This chain joins TRBV5-1 and TRBJ2-5; unclear D gene. The CDR3 totals 10 residues. CDR1 and CDR2 from the germline V gene are SGHRS and YFSETQ. Trimming shortened V by 4 bases and J by 2 bases, and 0 bases separated the two germline ends. The CDR3 DNA follows: TGCGCCAGCAGCCAAGAGACCCAGTACTTC. Translated: CASSQETQYF.

This clone was seen just once. The chain recombines TRBV4-3 with TRBJ1-2; D is possibly TRBD1 (6 bases). V was cut by 0 bases and J by 8 bases, with 13 bases left in between. This CDR3 comprises 14 residues. Germline values: CDR1 LGHNA, CDR2 YSLEER. The CDR3: CASSQDAAGDGYTF. CDR3 in DNA: TGCGCCAGCAGCCAAGACGCGGCAGGGGACGGCTACACCTTC.

J is TRBJ1-1 and V is TRBV2; 7 positions match TRBD1. Trimming cost V 6 bases and J 7 bases; bases outside gene matches: 5. Per germline, CDR1 SNHLY and CDR2 FYNNEI. This CDR3 contains 12 residues. CDR3 nucleotides: TGTGCCAGCAGCGGCCAGGGGGTTGAAGCTTTCTTT. Amino acid sequence: CASSGQGVEAFF.

J is TRBJ1-2 and V is TRBV30; D perhaps matches TRBD1 (5 bases). Germline V gives CDR1 GTSNPN, CDR2 SVGIG (reference sequence). CDR3 length: 13 residues. The ends were cut back, 0 bases at V and 6 bases at J, with 11 bases in the middle. CDR3 nucleotides: TGTGCCTGGAGTGTACAGGAAGGGAATGGCTACACCTTC. This gives the protein CAWSVQEGNGYTF.

The chain is built from TRBV21-1 and TRBJ1-3. TRBV21-1 is assigned pseudogene status. The CDR3 sequence is 9 residues long. CDR3 loop: CASGNTIYF. The CDR3 bases are TGTGCCAGCGGAAACACCATATATTTT.

The V and J genes are TRBV5-4 and TRBJ2-2; D is perhaps TRBD1 (5 bases). Germline V gene data show CDR1 as SGHNT and CDR2 as YYREEE (reference sequence). This CDR3 contains 13 residues. The ends were cut back, 9 bases at V and 1 base at J, with 10 bases in the middle. CDR3 coding DNA: TGTGCCACTGGGCAGGGGAACACCGGGGAGCTGTTTTTT. Residues: CATGQGNTGELFF. The full variable domain, in which reference TRBV5-4 and TRBJ2-2 provide the parts outside the CDR3, is ETGVTQSPTHLIKTRGQQVTLRCSSQSGHNTVSWYQQALGQGPQFIFQYYREEENGRGNFPPRFSGLQFPNYSSELNVNALELDDSALYLCATGQGNTGELFFGEGSRLTVL.

The chain uses TRBV3-1 (or the pseudogene TRBV3-2) and TRBJ2-1, with D possibly matching TRBD1 (7 bases). The CDR3 contains 12 residues. V lost 0 bases and J 12 bases, leaving 9 bases between the germline ends. Germline-derived CDR1 and CDR2 are LGHDT and YNNKEL (reference sequence). CDR3 sequence reads: CASSQDQGGQFF. CDR3 bases: TGTGCCAGCAGCCAAGATCAGGGGGGGCAGTTCTTC.